These T cell receptor beta chains were read from a single sample in a study of sequential checkpoint blockade in melanoma. This table comes from immunoSEQ multiplex PCR, and its TCRdb copy is limited to in-frame clones, with some not included. Among roughly 5,400 clones listed, 15% to 20% were seen once. This specimen was tumor tissue (inferred from file names), taken from a patient given nivolumab and ipilimumab in sequence. These receptors originate from a human donor with melanoma. Each CDR3 is given with its conserved first and last residue. A D gene is named only where the DNA matches it firmly. Clone size is shown for a subset of rows, as once, few, many or a class of expanded clone.

clone_size: NA; v_call: TRBV11-3; d_call: NA; j_call: TRBJ2-1; cdr3_aa: CASSFPRPHNEQFF; cdr3_nt: TGTGCCAGCAGCTTCCCCCGGCCCCACAATGAGCAGTTCTTC
clone_size: many; v_call: TRBV9; d_call: NA; j_call: TRBJ1-2; cdr3_aa: CANFFPSGGFYGYTF; cdr3_nt: TGTGCCAACTTCTTCCCATCGGGAGGGTTCTATGGCTACACCTTC
clone_size: NA; v_call: TRBV7-2; d_call: NA; j_call: TRBJ2-1; cdr3_aa: CASSSDYEHEQFF; cdr3_nt: TGTGCCAGCAGCTCCGACTACGAGCATGAGCAGTTCTTC
clone_size: many; v_call: TRBV9; d_call: NA; j_call: TRBJ1-1; cdr3_aa: CASSVGWEEGEVAFF; cdr3_nt: TGTGCCAGCAGCGTAGGTTGGGAGGAGGGTGAAGTGGCTTTCTTT
clone_size: NA; v_call: TRBV6-8; d_call: TRBD2; j_call: TRBJ2-3; cdr3_aa: CASSPTSGGRDTQYF; cdr3_nt: TGTGCCAGCAGCCCGACTAGCGGGGGTAGGGATACGCAGTATTTT
clone_size: once; v_call: TRBV19; d_call: NA; j_call: TRBJ1-3; cdr3_aa: CASSVPGRSSGNTIYF; cdr3_nt: TGTGCCAGTAGTGTGCCGGGACGAAGCTCTGGAAACACCATATATTTT
clone_size: few; v_call: TRBV9; d_call: NA; j_call: TRBJ2-2; cdr3_aa: CASSQRSGTTNTGELFF; cdr3_nt: TGTGCCAGCAGCCAAAGGTCCGGGACAACGAACACCGGGGAGCTGTTTTTT
clone_size: many; v_call: TRBV11-3; d_call: NA; j_call: TRBJ2-2; cdr3_aa: CASSPVGNLYTGELFF; cdr3_nt: TGTGCCAGCAGCCCCGTGGGGAACCTTTACACCGGGGAGCTGTTTTTT
clone_size: NA; v_call: TRBV19; d_call: NA; j_call: TRBJ2-1; cdr3_aa: CASSILGREQFF; cdr3_nt: TGTGCCAGTAGTATATTGGGTAGAGAGCAGTTCTTC
clone_size: NA; v_call: TRBV6-8; d_call: NA; j_call: TRBJ1-4; cdr3_aa: CASSYSATNEKLFF; cdr3_nt: TGTGCCAGCAGTTACAGTGCAACTAATGAAAAACTGTTTTTT
clone_size: NA; v_call: TRBV14; d_call: NA; j_call: TRBJ1-1; cdr3_aa: CASSQVSGITEAFF; cdr3_nt: TGTGCCAGCAGCCAAGTATCCGGGATCACTGAAGCTTTCTTT
clone_size: few; v_call: TRBV4-1; d_call: NA; j_call: TRBJ2-3; cdr3_aa: CASSQGQGDTQYF; cdr3_nt: TGCGCCAGCAGCCAAGGCCAGGGCGATACGCAGTATTTT
clone_size: NA; v_call: TRBV5-1; d_call: NA; j_call: TRBJ1-6; cdr3_aa: CASSLEGYDSPLHF; cdr3_nt: TGCGCCAGCAGCTTGGAAGGGTACGATTCACCCCTCCACTTT
clone_size: few; v_call: TRBV7-7; d_call: NA; j_call: TRBJ2-1; cdr3_aa: CASSLEGAGDEQFF; cdr3_nt: TGTGCCAGCAGCTTGGAGGGGGCCGGGGATGAGCAGTTCTTC
clone_size: few; v_call: TRBV6-8; d_call: TRBD1; j_call: TRBJ1-2; cdr3_aa: CASSYRDRGGGYTF; cdr3_nt: TGTGCCAGCAGCTACCGGGACAGGGGAGGTGGCTACACCTTC
clone_size: many; v_call: TRBV9; d_call: NA; j_call: TRBJ2-5; cdr3_aa: CASSPGEYRDQETQYF; cdr3_nt: TGTGCCAGCAGCCCAGGGGAGTACCGGGACCAAGAGACCCAGTACTTC
clone_size: NA; v_call: TRBV6-8; d_call: TRBD2; j_call: TRBJ2-1; cdr3_aa: CASSLNSLAVAPEQFF; cdr3_nt: TGTGCCAGCAGTCTTAATTCACTAGCGGTAGCACCTGAGCAGTTCTTC
clone_size: NA; v_call: TRBV9; d_call: TRBD2; j_call: TRBJ2-3; cdr3_aa: CASTGGFPDTQYF; cdr3_nt: TGTGCCAGCACGGGGGGGTTCCCAGATACGCAGTATTTT
clone_size: many; v_call: TRBV9; d_call: TRBD2; j_call: TRBJ2-7; cdr3_aa: CASSESGGGFYEQYF; cdr3_nt: TGTGCCAGCAGTGAGTCCGGCGGGGGGTTCTACGAGCAGTACTTC
clone_size: NA; v_call: TRBV28; d_call: TRBD2; j_call: TRBJ2-3; cdr3_aa: CASSPLPGGKDTQYF; cdr3_nt: TGTGCCAGCAGTCCTCTTCCGGGGGGAAAAGATACGCAGTATTTT